The rows below give T cell receptor beta chains drawn from one sample of a study of blood T cell repertoires in COVID-19. The method was immunoSEQ multiplex PCR; TCRdb's version includes in-frame clones alone and lacks a portion of them. The top ten clones hold roughly 14% of a sample with about 35,000 clones, 75% to 85% of them seen once. The source material was peripheral blood. These TCRs come from a woman in her sixties or seventies with acute or convalescent COVID-19. CDR3s include the opening cysteine and the closing phenylalanine or tryptophan. A D gene is named only where the DNA matches it firmly. Size values are once, few and many counts, or a class for expanded clones, and some rows have none.

clone_size	cdr3_length	v_call	d_call	j_call	cdr3_aa	cdr3_nt
-	14	TRBV11-2	-	TRBJ2-5	CASSLERGPETQYF	TGTGCCAGCAGCTTAGAGCGCGGTCCGGAGACCCAGTACTTC
few	13	TRBV13	-	TRBJ2-7	CASSSGSSYEQYF	TGTGCCAGCAGCTCCGGGAGCTCCTACGAGCAGTACTTC
-	14	TRBV6-5	TRBD1	TRBJ1-5	CASSRRGRDQPQHF	TGTGCCAGCAGCCGCAGGGGGCGCGATCAGCCCCAGCATTTT
-	16	TRBV29-1	TRBD1	TRBJ2-7	CSVEGGQGPATYEQYF	TGCAGCGTTGAAGGGGGACAGGGGCCCGCCACCTACGAGCAGTACTTC
few	14	TRBV28	-	TRBJ1-5	CASSQGYSNQPQHF	TGTGCCAGCAGCCAGGGGTATAGCAATCAGCCCCAGCATTTT
-	12	TRBV18	-	TRBJ2-1	CASSPREREQFF	TGTGCCAGCTCACCACGGGAGCGGGAGCAGTTCTTC
-	14	TRBV24-1	-	TRBJ1-5	CATSDAGGNQPQHF	TGTGCCACCAGTGATGCAGGGGGCAATCAGCCCCAGCATTTT
once	13	TRBV7-9	TRBD2	TRBJ2-1	CASSPRGGNEQFF	TGTGCCAGCAGCCCCCGGGGGGGTAATGAGCAGTTCTTC
-	15	TRBV7-9	TRBD2	TRBJ2-2	CATEALAGAFGELFF	TGTGCCACCGAGGCCCTAGCGGGAGCGTTCGGGGAGCTGTTTTTT
-	12	TRBV5-5	-	TRBJ2-5	CASSPWLATQYF	TGTGCCAGCAGTCCATGGTTGGCGACCCAGTACTTC
-	12	TRBV28	TRBD1	TRBJ1-1	CASRQGPTEAFF	TGTGCCAGCCGACAGGGGCCCACTGAAGCTTTCTTT
few	16	TRBV6-1	-	TRBJ2-1	CASSDSGGGPYNEQFF	TGTGCCAGCAGTGATAGCGGCGGAGGGCCTTACAATGAGCAGTTCTTC
-	15	TRBV6-6	TRBD1	TRBJ1-2	CASSYAGQGAVGYTF	TGTGCCAGCAGTTACGCAGGACAGGGGGCAGTTGGCTACACCTTC
once	12	TRBV28	-	TRBJ1-2	CASSLGGYGYTF	TGTGCCAGCAGTTTGGGGGGGTATGGCTACACCTTC
-	14	TRBV11-2	-	TRBJ2-7	CASSPAATRLEQYF	TGTGCCAGCAGCCCCGCGGCCACGAGGCTCGAGCAGTACTTC
-	13	TRBV10-1	-	TRBJ1-1	CASSEMRGLNAFF	TGCGCCAGCAGTGAAATGCGGGGGCTGAATGCTTTCTTT
-	11	TRBV24-1	-	TRBJ2-1	CATSDRNEQFF	TGTGCCACCAGCGACAGGAATGAGCAGTTCTTC
-	16	TRBV5-8	-	TRBJ2-2	CASNAQGHRNPGELFF	TGTGCCAGCAACGCCCAGGGACATCGAAATCCCGGGGAGCTGTTTTTT
few	13	TRBV6-5	TRBD1	TRBJ1-6	CASRGQGNSPLHF	TGTGCCAGCAGGGGACAGGGCAATTCACCCCTCCACTTT
-	22	TRBV6-4	TRBD2	TRBJ2-5	CASSDPEIQIGLAGAIQETQYF	TGTGCCAGCAGTGACCCCGAAATTCAGATAGGACTAGCGGGGGCCATACAAGAGACCCAGTACTTC
-	15	TRBV19	TRBD2	TRBJ2-7	CATSPSVGRAFEQYF	TGTGCCACTAGCCCCTCGGTAGGGAGGGCGTTTGAGCAGTACTTC
few	15	TRBV5-1	TRBD2	TRBJ2-7	CASSLGLAGTYEQYF	TGCGCCAGCAGCTTGGGACTAGCGGGTACCTACGAGCAGTACTTC
few	13	TRBV12-3/TRBV12-4	TRBD2	TRBJ2-7	CASSLRGGYEQYF	TGTGCCAGCAGTTTGCGCGGGGGTTACGAGCAGTACTTC
once	15	TRBV7-6	TRBD2	TRBJ2-1	CASLLSGGALGEQFF	TGTGCCAGCCTGCTTAGCGGGGGGGCCTTGGGTGAGCAGTTCTTC
-	18	TRBV12-5	TRBD1	TRBJ1-4	CASGLDRGPSTANEKLFF	TGTGCTAGTGGTTTGGACAGGGGTCCCTCAACTGCTAATGAAAAACTGTTTTTT
-	13	TRBV7-6	TRBD2	TRBJ2-7	CASSLGGGYEQYF	TGTGCCAGCAGCTTAGGGGGGGGCTACGAGCAGTACTTC
once	15	TRBV7-2	TRBD2	TRBJ2-7	CASSLEASGVYEQYF	TGTGCCAGCAGCTTAGAGGCTAGCGGGGTCTACGAGCAGTACTTC
-	17	TRBV5-1	-	TRBJ2-1	CASSLGGGVTWVNEQFF	TGCGCCAGCAGCTTGGGGGGAGGAGTTACTTGGGTAAATGAGCAGTTCTTC
few	15	TRBV2	TRBD1	TRBJ2-4	CASSDRGLTKNIQYF	TGTGCCAGCAGTGACAGGGGGCTGACCAAAAACATTCAGTACTTC
-	16	TRBV19	TRBD2	TRBJ2-3	CASSIGLAKGSDTQYF	TGTGCCAGTAGTATCGGACTAGCGAAAGGATCAGATACGCAGTATTTT
-	19	TRBV18	TRBD1	TRBJ1-2	CASSPRALYKTGGNYGYTF	TGTGCCAGCTCACCAAGGGCTCTGTACAAGACAGGGGGCAACTATGGCTACACCTTC